The 18 T cell receptor beta chains below come from one sample, sequenced in a study of T cell changes during pregnancy in multiple sclerosis. The data were produced by immunoSEQ multiplex PCR, yet TCRdb's version contains in-frame clones alone and is incomplete. Of more than 45,000 clones listed, roughly 93% are singletons. This sample comprised CD8+ T cells from peripheral blood mononuclear cells, obtained in the second trimester of pregnancy. All receptors derive from a female donor with multiple sclerosis, enrolled in a pregnancy study.

The table lists this clone with a count of one. CDR3 amino acids: CASSSGTLNTGELFF. In nucleotides, the CDR3 is TGTGCCAGCAGTTCCGGGACACTAAACACCGGGGAGCTGTTTTTT. The V call is TRBV2, the J call TRBJ2-2; D perhaps matches TRBD1 (6 bases). With 5 bases removed from V and 2 bases from J, the gap between germline ends came to 12 bases. This CDR3 contains 15 residues. Germline CDR1 and CDR2: SNHLY and FYNNEI.

This chain connects TRBV7-7 to TRBJ2-1; TRBD2 aligns across 14 bases. This CDR3 is 16 amino acids long. V was clipped by 4 bases and J by 5 bases; unmatched bases: 4. Germline loops: CDR1 SSHAT, CDR2 FNYEAQ (reference sequence). CDR3 protein: CASSYRLAGGDNEQFF. DNA for the CDR3: TGTGCCAGCAGCTATCGACTAGCGGGAGGGGACAATGAGCAGTTCTTC.

This clone showed up just a few times. The rearrangement joins TRBV5-5 to TRBJ2-1; D may be TRBD2 (6 bases). The germline CDR1 and CDR2 sequences are SGHKS and YYEKEE (reference sequence). The CDR3 spans 11 residues. V lost 7 bases, J lost 9 bases, and 11 bases lay in between. Here the CDR3 reads CASYGTFEQFF. The CDR3 bases are TGTGCCAGCTACGGGACTTTTGAGCAGTTCTTC.

This chain joins TRBV7-3 and TRBJ2-1, with D possibly matching TRBD2 (5 bases). V was clipped by 5 bases and J by 0 bases, with 11 bases between them. The CDR3 is made up of 15 amino acids. Germline lookup yields CDR1 SGHTA and CDR2 FQGTGA. Here the CDR3 DNA reads TGTGCCAGCAGCGGAGCGGCCAGCTCCTACAATGAGCAGTTCTTC. This translates into CASSGAASSYNEQFF.

The chain is built from TRBV6-1 and TRBJ2-1; tentative D call: TRBD2 (5 bases). V lost 8 bases and J 2 bases, leaving 13 bases between the germline ends. Germline assignment: CDR1 MNHNS and CDR2 SASEGT. The CDR3 sequence is 14 residues long. The CDR3 nucleotides are TGTGCCAGCGCAACTAGTGAGGCCTACAATGAGCAGTTCTTC. Encoded protein: CASATSEAYNEQFF.

This chain connects TRBV6-9 to TRBJ2-7; D gene ambiguous. Trimming removed 3 bases from V and 3 bases from J, with 12 bases in between. Germline CDR1 reads MNHGY; CDR2 reads SVAAGI. CDR3 size: 14 residues. The CDR3 loop reads CASSYEAESYEQYF. CDR3 bases: TGTGCCAGCAGTTACGAGGCGGAAAGCTACGAGCAGTACTTC.

This chain connects TRBV11-2 to TRBJ2-4; 9 positions agree with TRBD1. V lost 4 bases and J lost 1; bases outside the gene matches: 14. Per the germline V gene, CDR1 is SGHAT and CDR2 is FQNNGV. This CDR3 comprises 19 residues. CDR3 sequence: CASSSGTGSPFGAKNIQYF. CDR3 sequence (DNA): TGTGCCAGCAGCTCCGGGACAGGGTCCCCGTTTGGGGCCAAAAACATTCAGTACTTC.

This clone has a single count. The junction differs from germline at one of its ends, possibly a read error. V usage is TRBV4-1 and J usage is TRBJ1-1; no definite D call. Germline loops: CDR1 MGHRA, CDR2 YSYEKL. The CDR3 is 11 residues long. The chain's CDR3 is CASSQGSAKPF. The CDR3 DNA sequence: TGCGCCAGCAGCCAAGGAAGTGCGAAGCCCTTT.

This clone was recorded many times. The chain has TRBV6-1 and TRBJ2-1, with 8 bases matching TRBD1. Trimming removed 1 base from V and 8 bases from J; junction bases left unmatched: 7. The CDR3 sequence is 15 residues long. CDR1 is MNHNS and CDR2 is SASEGT in the germline V gene. CDR3 sequence (DNA): TGTGCCAGCAGTGAAGGAGGGACAGGTGTGGATGAGCAGTTCTTC. As protein: CASSEGGTGVDEQFF.

V and J are TRBV5-4 and TRBJ2-7; 7 bases line up with TRBD1. CDR1 SGHNT and CDR2 YYREEE come from the germline V gene (reference sequence). CDR3 length: 15 residues. V lost 0 bases, J lost 3 bases, and 6 bases stayed unmatched. CDR3 sequence (DNA): TGTGCCAGCAGCTTGGGAGGGGACAGTGACTACGAGCAGTACTTC. The encoded protein is CASSLGGDSDYEQYF.

The chain's CDR3 is CASSKRDSATETQYF. The DNA for the CDR3 is TGTGCCAGTAGTAAACGGGACTCAGCAACGGAGACCCAGTACTTC. The chain links TRBV19 to TRBJ2-5; D is perhaps TRBD2 (6 bases). V was shortened by 4 bases and J by 5 bases, with 17 bases between the two germline ends. The CDR3 is 15 residues long. Germline V lookup: CDR1 LNHDA, CDR2 SQIVND (reference sequence).

The chain recombines TRBV5-3 with TRBJ2-4, with TRBD1 matching 7 bases. TRBV5-3 is flagged as an ORF with uncertain function. V trimming: 6 bases; J trimming: 8 bases; junction bases outside the gene matches: 20. The CDR3 has 17 residues. CDR3 in amino acids: CARIPNGTARPWDIQYF. Written as DNA, the CDR3 is TGTGCCAGAATACCCAATGGGACAGCCCGACCTTGGGACATTCAGTACTTC.

J is TRBJ2-3 and V is TRBV6-1; 13 bases fit TRBD2. The CDR3 extends over 16 amino acids. The trim removed 4 bases at V and 5 bases at J, leaving 6 bases unmatched. Looked up from germline, CDR1 is MNHNS and CDR2 is SASEGT. For the CDR3, the DNA is TGTGCCAGCAGTGGGGGACTAGCGGGGTCGGAAGATACGCAGTATTTT. Amino acids: CASSGGLAGSEDTQYF.

The chain employs TRBV27 and TRBJ2-1, with TRBD1 identical over 7 bases. With V trimmed by 2 bases and J by 8 bases, 9 bases remained unmatched. CDR3 size: 15 residues. From germline, CDR1 is MNHEY and CDR2 SMNVEV (reference sequence). The CDR3 reads CASSLKGAIKYEQFF. In nucleotides, the CDR3 is TGTGCCAGCAGTTTAAAGGGGGCAATTAAGTATGAGCAGTTCTTC.

The chain recombines TRBV7-6 with TRBJ2-1; TRBD1 matches at 7 bases. The J segment lost 5 bases and the V segment lost 6 bases, leaving 10 bases of the junction unmatched. CDR3 length equals 15 residues. CDR1 is SGHVS and CDR2 is FNYEAQ in the germline V gene. CDR3 region: CASREPGQKDNEQFF. The CDR3 DNA follows: TGTGCCAGCAGGGAGCCGGGACAGAAGGACAATGAGCAGTTCTTC.

The gene calls are TRBV6-6 and TRBJ2-7, with D perhaps matching TRBD2 (6 bases). Deletions cut 0 bases from V and 5 bases from J, with 14 bases between. CDR1 MNHNY and CDR2 SVGAGI come from the germline V gene (reference sequence). The CDR3 covers 15 residues. DNA for the CDR3: TGTGCCAGCAGTTACTCGGGCCGGGGGTACAACGAGCAGTACTTC. Amino acids: CASSYSGRGYNEQYF.

The chain combines TRBV4-1 with TRBJ2-7; tentatively, D is TRBD2 (6 bases). This CDR3 region has 16 residues. The V gene lost 4 bases and the J gene lost 5 bases, with 21 bases spanning the gap. CDR1 MGHRA and CDR2 YSYEKL come from the germline V gene. Written as DNA, the CDR3 is TGCGCCAGCAGCCTTTGGGAGGCCGGACGGAGGGACGAGCAGTACTTC. It specifies CASSLWEAGRRDEQYF.

The sample holds one count of this clone. The V gene is TRBV9, the J gene TRBJ2-5; TRBD2 might be the D (6 bases). Per the germline V gene, CDR1 is SGDLS and CDR2 is YYNGEE. The CDR3 sequence is 15 residues long. The V end lost 0 bases, the J end lost 4 bases, and 13 bases lay between the germline ends. CDR3 nucleotides: TGTGCCAGCAGCGTAGACGGGAGTTCGAGAGAGACCCAGTACTTC. Amino acid sequence: CASSVDGSSRETQYF.